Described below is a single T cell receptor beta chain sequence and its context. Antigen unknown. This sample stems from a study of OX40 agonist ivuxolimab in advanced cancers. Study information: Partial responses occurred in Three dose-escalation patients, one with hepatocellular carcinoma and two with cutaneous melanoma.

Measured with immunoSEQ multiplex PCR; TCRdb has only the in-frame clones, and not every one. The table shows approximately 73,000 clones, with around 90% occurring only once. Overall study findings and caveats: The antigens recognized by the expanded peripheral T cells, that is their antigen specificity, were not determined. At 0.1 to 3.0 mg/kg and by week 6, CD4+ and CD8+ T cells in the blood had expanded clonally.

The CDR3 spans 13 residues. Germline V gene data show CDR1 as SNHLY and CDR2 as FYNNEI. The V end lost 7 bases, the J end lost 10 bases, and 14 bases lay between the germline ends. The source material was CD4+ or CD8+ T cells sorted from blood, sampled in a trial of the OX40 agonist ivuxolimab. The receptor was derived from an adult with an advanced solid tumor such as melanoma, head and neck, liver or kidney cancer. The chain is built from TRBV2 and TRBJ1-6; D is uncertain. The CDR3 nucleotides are TGTGCCAGCATTAAGGAGGAAGGGTCACCCCTCCACTTT. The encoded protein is CASIKEEGSPLHF.